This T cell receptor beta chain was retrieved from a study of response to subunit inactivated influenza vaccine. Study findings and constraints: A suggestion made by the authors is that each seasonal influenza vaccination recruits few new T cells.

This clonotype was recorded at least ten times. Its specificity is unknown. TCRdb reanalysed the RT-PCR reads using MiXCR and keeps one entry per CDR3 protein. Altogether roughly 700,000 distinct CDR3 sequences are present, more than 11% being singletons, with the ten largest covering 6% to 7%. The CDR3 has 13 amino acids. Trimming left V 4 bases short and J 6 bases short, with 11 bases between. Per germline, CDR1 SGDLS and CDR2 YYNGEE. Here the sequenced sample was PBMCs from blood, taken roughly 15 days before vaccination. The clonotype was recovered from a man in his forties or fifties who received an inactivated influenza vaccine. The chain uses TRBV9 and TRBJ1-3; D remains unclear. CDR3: CASSRVVENTIYF. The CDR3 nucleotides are TGTGCCAGCAGCAGGGTCGTCGAAAACACCATATATTTT. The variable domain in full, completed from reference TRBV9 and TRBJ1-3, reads DSGVTQTPKHLITATGQRVTLRCSPRSGDLSVYWYQQSLDQGLQFLIQYYNGEERAKGNILERFSAQQFPDLHSELNLSSLELGDSALYFCASSRVVENTIYFGEGSWLTVV.